Below are 29 T cell receptor beta chains sequenced from a single sample in a study of vaccination effects on CD4 cells after COVID-19. Scientists isolated CD4+ T cells after a roughly 9-day culture period ended. The data were produced by immunoSEQ multiplex PCR, yet TCRdb's version contains in-frame clones alone and is incomplete. The table has some 26,000 clones, roughly four fifths seen once; the top ten hold approximately 10%. Antigens for these TCRs are unknown. The sequences come from CD4+ T cells from PBMCs cultured without peptide, collected before COVID-19 vaccination. Every receptor here comes from a human donor who received a COVID-19 vaccine.

V is TRBV7-8 and J is TRBJ1-6, with D hard to call. The germline V gene encodes CDR1 SGHVS and CDR2 FQNEAQ. Trimming took off 2 bases at V and 7 bases at J, with 6 bases between the two ends. CDR3 length equals 13 residues. The CDR3 DNA reads as TGTGCCAGCAGCTTAAGGCCGAATTCACCCCTCCACTTT. Translating gives CASSLRPNSPLHF.

The rearrangement uses TRBV4-2 and TRBJ1-3; D possibly corresponds to TRBD1 (5 bases). V lost 4 bases and J lost 8, with 9 bases in between. The CDR3 sequence is 12 residues long. Germline V lookup: CDR1 LGHNA, CDR2 YNFKEQ. The chain's CDR3 is CASSPGGDTIYF. The DNA of the CDR3 is TGTGCCAGCAGCCCAGGAGGGGACACCATATATTTT.

This chain uses TRBV6-4 with TRBJ1-4; TRBD1 agrees at 8 bases. CDR1 and CDR2 from the germline V gene are MRHNA and SNTAGT. J was trimmed by 5 bases and V by 6 bases; bases with no gene match: 8. This CDR3 is 15 amino acids long. CDR3 region: CASREQGVLNEKLFF. The CDR3 region has the DNA TGTGCCAGCAGGGAACAGGGGGTCCTAAATGAAAAACTGTTTTTT.

This clone has more than one count but fewer than ten. The chain is built from TRBV28 and TRBJ2-3; TRBD1 aligns across 8 bases. CDR1 and CDR2 (germline): MDHEN, SYDVKM. J lost 3 bases, V lost 5 bases, and 4 bases had no gene match. This CDR3 has 14 amino acids. The CDR3 loop is CASSTRQGTDTQYF. CDR3 bases: TGTGCCAGCAGTACCCGACAGGGGACAGATACGCAGTATTTT. The full variable domain, completed using reference TRBV28 and TRBJ2-3, is DVKVTQSSRYLVKRTGEKVFLECVQDMDHENMFWYRQDPGLGLRLIYFSYDVKMKEKGDIPEGYSVSREKKERFSLILESASTNQTSMYLCASSTRQGTDTQYFGPGTRLTVL.

The chain employs TRBV7-3 and TRBJ2-5; D remains unclear. The CDR3 runs to 13 residues. The ends were cut back, 5 bases at V and 5 bases at J, with 12 bases in the middle. Germline loops: CDR1 SGHTA, CDR2 FQGTGA. The CDR3 region has the DNA TGTGCCAGCAGCCAATGGCCCGCGGAGACCCAGTACTTC. Translated: CASSQWPAETQYF.

The gene calls are TRBV4-3 and TRBJ1-6, with TRBD1 as a possible D gene (5 bases). Germline assignment: CDR1 LGHNA and CDR2 YSLEER. The CDR3 is 19 amino acids. With 0 bases removed from V and 0 bases from J, the gap between germline ends came to 15 bases. The DNA of the CDR3 is TGCGCCAGCAGCCAAGATCCCCCGGGACGGAGCTCCTATAATTCACCCCTCCACTTT. Protein sequence: CASSQDPPGRSSYNSPLHF.

This clone was detected once. The chain has TRBV28 and TRBJ2-7; 11 bases are shared with TRBD1. From germline, CDR1 is MDHEN and CDR2 SYDVKM. The V segment lost 4 bases and the J segment 5 bases; nucleotides outside the gene matches: 7. This CDR3 region has 15 residues. The CDR3 coding sequence is TGTGCCAGCAGTTCGACCGGGACAGGGGGTAACGAGCAGTACTTC. Residues: CASSSTGTGGNEQYF.

V is TRBV19 and J is TRBJ1-2, with 10 bases identical to TRBD1. The CDR3 is made up of 17 amino acids. The germline gives CDR1 LNHDA, CDR2 SQIVND (reference sequence). J gave up 8 bases and V 3 bases, and 15 bases lay outside the gene matches. This chain's CDR3 is CASSIGPGQGRSRGYTF. The CDR3, as DNA: TGTGCCAGTAGTATCGGTCCGGGACAGGGGAGAAGTAGAGGCTACACCTTC.

The chain uses TRBV7-9 and TRBJ2-5; 9 positions match TRBD2. Germline CDR1 is SEHNR and CDR2 is FQNEAQ (reference sequence). J gave up 2 bases and V 2 bases, and 6 bases lay outside the gene matches. CDR3 length: 16 amino acids. CDR3 amino acids: CASSLLVSGGQETQYF. The CDR3 nucleotides read TGTGCCAGCAGCTTACTCGTTAGCGGGGGTCAAGAGACCCAGTACTTC.

This clone was detected once. This rearrangement joins TRBV2 to TRBJ2-2, with unresolved D. The germline V and J ends were trimmed by 3 bases and 6 bases, with 5 bases remaining between them. The CDR3 sequence is 12 residues long. The germline CDR1 and CDR2 sequences are SNHLY and FYNNEI. The CDR3 here is CASSDLAGELFF. CDR3 coding DNA: TGTGCCAGCAGTGACTTGGCCGGGGAGCTGTTTTTT. Complete variable domain (other parts from reference TRBV2 and TRBJ2-2): EPEVTQTPSHQVTQMGQEVILRCVPISNHLYFYWYRQILGQKVEFLVSFYNNEISEKSEIFDDQFSVERPDGSNFTLKIRSTKLEDSAMYFCASSDLAGELFFGEGSRLTVL.

The V gene is TRBV5-1, the J gene TRBJ1-6, with TRBD1 matching 9 bases. The CDR3 spans 15 residues. The germline V gene has CDR1 SGHRS and CDR2 YFSETQ. V lost 0 bases to trimming and J lost 6 bases; unmatched junction nucleotides: 1. CDR3 protein: CASSLGQGGNSPLHF. CDR3 bases: TGCGCCAGCAGCTTGGGACAGGGGGGTAATTCACCCCTCCACTTT.

The chain links TRBV5-1 to TRBJ1-6, with 8 bases fitting TRBD1. The CDR3 loop spans 15 amino acids. Germline V lookup: CDR1 SGHRS, CDR2 YFSETQ. The V gene end was trimmed by 2 bases and the J gene end by 9 bases; junction bases not matched to a gene: 7. CDR3 region: CASSLGGRGPSPLHF. CDR3 in DNA: TGCGCCAGCAGCTTAGGCGGCAGGGGGCCTTCACCCCTCCACTTT.

V usage is TRBV18 and J usage is TRBJ1-4, with 7 bases aligning to TRBD1. Trimming at V came to 3 bases and at J to 3 bases, leaving 10 bases not matched to a gene. This CDR3 has 17 residues. Germline V gene data show CDR1 as KGHSH and CDR2 as LQKENI. DNA for the CDR3: TGTGCCAGCTCACCGCTCCAGGGGGAACTGGCTAATGAAAAACTGTTTTTT. Protein product: CASSPLQGELANEKLFF.

This clone was counted a few times. CDR3 protein: CASSEAQRDLYEQYF. The CDR3 DNA reads TGTGCCAGCAGTGAAGCCCAGCGGGACCTCTACGAGCAGTACTTC. The rearrangement links TRBV6-1 to TRBJ2-7, with 7 positions matching TRBD2. The CDR3 spans 15 residues. V gave up 0 bases and J gave up 3 bases; unmatched junction bases: 5. Per germline, CDR1 MNHNS and CDR2 SASEGT.

This rearrangement joins TRBV30 to TRBJ1-2; D is ambiguous. The germline CDR1 and CDR2 sequences are GTSNPN and SVGIG (reference sequence). Trimming took off 1 base at V and 2 bases at J, with 20 bases between the two ends. The CDR3 contains 17 residues. CDR3 bases: TGTGCCTGGAGTGCCTTTTCCGGGGAGAGGGAGAACTATGGCTACACCTTC. This sequence encodes CAWSAFSGERENYGYTF.

This clone was seen a handful of times. The chain combines TRBV7-2 with TRBJ2-3; TRBD2 aligns across 8 bases. Per germline, CDR1 SGHTA and CDR2 FQGNSA. Germline trimming cut 1 base from V and 2 bases from J; bases unmatched to any gene: 2. This CDR3 is 15 amino acids long. The CDR3 loop is CASSLGSGATDTQYF. Written as DNA, the CDR3 is TGTGCCAGCAGCTTAGGTAGCGGGGCCACAGATACGCAGTATTTT.

The chain recombines TRBV19 with TRBJ1-4; D might be TRBD1 (6 bases). The CDR3 covers 18 residues. The V gene's germline CDR1 is LNHDA and CDR2 SQIVND (reference sequence). V dropped 3 bases and J dropped 0 bases, with 17 bases sitting between them. The CDR3 spells CASSIRREGTPTNEKLFF. Here the CDR3 DNA reads TGTGCCAGTAGTATCCGGAGGGAGGGGACACCAACTAATGAAAAACTGTTTTTT. Looking up the rest from reference TRBV19 and TRBJ1-4 gives the full variable domain: DGGITQSPKYLFRKEGQNVTLSCEQNLNHDAMYWYRQDPGQGLRLIYYSQIVNDFQKGDIAEGYSVSREKKESFPLTVTSAQKNPTAFYLCASSIRREGTPTNEKLFFGSGTQLSVL.

This chain uses TRBV7-9 with TRBJ2-2, with a weak D call TRBD2 (5 bases). This CDR3 is 14 amino acids long. Germline V CDR1 and CDR2: SEHNR, FQNEAQ (reference sequence). Trimming pared 4 bases from V and 7 bases from J, leaving 13 bases between. Here the CDR3 DNA reads TGTGCCAGCAGCTCGGGGTCCCTCGGCGGGGAGCTGTTTTTT. Translating gives CASSSGSLGGELFF.

V usage is TRBV19 and J usage is TRBJ2-5; 7 bases map to TRBD2. Per germline, CDR1 LNHDA and CDR2 SQIVND (reference sequence). This CDR3 is built from 14 residues. The junction had 7 bases not matched to a gene; V was cut back by 4 bases and J by 5 bases. CDR3 coding DNA: TGTGCCAGTAGTACCTACGGACTAGAGGAGACCCAGTACTTC. Translated, it gives CASSTYGLEETQYF.

V and J are TRBV6-6 and TRBJ2-7; possible D gene TRBD2, 7 bases. V shed 7 bases and J shed 2 bases, with 12 bases lying between them. There are 13 residues in the CDR3. Germline CDR1 MNHNY, CDR2 SVGAGI (reference sequence). For the CDR3, the DNA is TGTGCCAGCAAAGGAGGGGGGGCCTACGAGCAGTACTTC. Translating gives CASKGGGAYEQYF.

The chain is built from TRBV4-1 and TRBJ2-1, with unresolved D. The CDR3 consists of 15 residues. The V end was cut by 4 bases, the J end by 0 bases, with 10 bases between. The V gene's germline CDR1 is MGHRA and CDR2 YSYEKL. The CDR3 spells CASSRASSSYNEQFF. The CDR3 DNA is TGCGCCAGCAGCCGCGCCTCTAGCTCCTACAATGAGCAGTTCTTC.

This clone appeared once. The V and J genes are TRBV4-2 and TRBJ1-2, with no clear D. With 2 bases removed from V and 0 bases from J, the gap between germline ends came to 10 bases. Germline CDR1 LGHNA, CDR2 YNFKEQ. The CDR3 has 15 residues. The CDR3 protein is CASSQPGRANYGYTF. The CDR3 bases are TGTGCCAGCAGCCAACCCGGACGAGCTAACTATGGCTACACCTTC.

This clone appeared a few times. V gene TRBV21-1 combines with J gene TRBJ2-7; the D call of TRBD2 is as the table states it, not checked on the DNA. TRBV21-1 is a pseudogene. The CDR3 contains 13 residues. CDR3 protein: CASTGLAGVEQYF. DNA of the CDR3: TGTGCCAGCACGGGACTAGCGGGAGTCGAGCAGTACTTC.

The rearrangement uses TRBV6-5 and TRBJ1-2; 7 bases agree with TRBD1. This CDR3 is 13 amino acids long. CDR1 MNHEY and CDR2 SVGAGI come from the germline V gene. J lost 6 bases, V lost 6 bases, and 7 bases had no gene match. CDR3 bases: TGTGCCAGCAGCCCGGGGCAGGGGGATGGCTACACCTTC. It encodes CASSPGQGDGYTF.

Written as DNA, the CDR3 is TGTGCCAGCAGTTACGGACCGAACACTGAAGCTTTCTTT. Translation gives CASSYGPNTEAFF. This chain links TRBV6-2 or TRBV6-3 with TRBJ1-1, with no clear D. There are 13 residues in the CDR3. Trimming stripped 2 bases from V and 1 base from J, with 5 bases between. Germline CDR1 and CDR2: MNHEY and SVGEGT.

The J gene is TRBJ1-2, the V gene TRBV5-1; no definite D call. Germline CDR1 and CDR2: SGHRS and YFSETQ. The CDR3 sequence is 12 residues long. V lost 0 bases and J lost 14, with 14 bases in between. The CDR3 nucleotides are TGCGCCAGCAGCTTGGAGGGTTTGGGCGTAACCTTC. Its translation is CASSLEGLGVTF.

This clone was recorded a few times. The rearrangement joins TRBV7-2 to TRBJ2-7; 9 nucleotides match TRBD1. The CDR3 sequence is 15 residues long. V gave up 5 bases and J gave up 4 bases; unmatched junction bases: 9. Per germline, CDR1 SGHTA and CDR2 FQGNSA. This CDR3 is CASSHFGDRGYEQYF. The CDR3 DNA reads as TGTGCCAGCAGCCATTTTGGCGACAGGGGGTACGAGCAGTACTTC. The whole variable domain, remainder taken from reference TRBV7-2 and TRBJ2-7, is GAGVSQSPSNKVTEKGKDVELRCDPISGHTALYWYRQSLGQGLEFLIYFQGNSAPDKSGLPSDRFSAERTGGSVSTLTIQRTQQEDSAVYLCASSHFGDRGYEQYFGPGTRLTVT.

This clone has more than one count but fewer than ten. The chain links TRBV28 to TRBJ2-1, with 8 bases that match TRBD2. There are 16 residues in the CDR3. Germline V gene lookup returns CDR1 MDHEN and CDR2 SYDVKM. Trimming cost V 7 bases and J 2 bases; bases outside gene matches: 10. The DNA of the CDR3 is TGTGCCAGCACTCCCATGGTAGCGGGGACCTACAATGAGCAGTTCTTC. Its translation: CASTPMVAGTYNEQFF.

The rearrangement uses TRBV19 and TRBJ1-2; 11 nucleotides align to TRBD1. Trimming at V came to 5 bases and at J to 3 bases, leaving 8 bases not matched to a gene. Germline assignment: CDR1 LNHDA and CDR2 SQIVND (reference sequence). The CDR3 covers 16 residues. For the CDR3, the DNA is TGTGCCAGTAGTCAGGACAGGGGGCGCGGTCACTATGGCTACACCTTC. This codes for CASSQDRGRGHYGYTF.